These T cell receptor beta chains were read from a single sample in a study of cytomegalovirus exposure and HLA in healthy donors. Only in-frame clones appear in the TCRdb table, and some are missing; sequencing was by immunoSEQ multiplex PCR. The repertoire holds approximately 160,000 clones, with roughly 75% as singletons. The sample comprised PBMCs. The receptors were sampled from a male donor in good health and CMV-seronegative. Each CDR3 is given with its conserved first and last residue. The D gene is left open where the match is weak. Size tells how often a clone was seen (once, few, many) or the class of an expanded clone, and some rows leave it out.

TRBJ1-2 | TRBV28 | TRBD1 | . | CASSSLRQGINYGYTF | TGTGCCAGCAGTTCCCTCAGACAGGGGATTAACTATGGCTACACCTTC
TRBJ2-1 | TRBV9 | TRBD2 | once | CASSVGGGPRNEQFF | TGTGCCAGCAGCGTAGGCGGGGGGCCGCGGAATGAGCAGTTCTTC
TRBJ2-5 | TRBV7-2 | TRBD2 | . | CASSFEGLAAETQYF | TGTGCCAGCAGCTTTGAAGGTCTAGCGGCAGAGACCCAGTACTTC
TRBJ1-2 | TRBV27 | . | few | CASSLFRTDGYGYTF | TGTGCCAGCAGTCTATTTCGGACAGACGGGTATGGCTACACCTTC
TRBJ1-6 | TRBV19 | . | . | CASSSQGFKAPLHF | TGTGCCAGTAGTTCACAGGGATTTAAGGCACCCCTCCACTTT
TRBJ2-2 | TRBV9 | TRBD2 | . | CASSPGGDNRVSFGELFF | TGTGCCAGCAGCCCCGGGGGGGATAACAGGGTATCTTTCGGGGAGCTGTTTTTT
TRBJ1-2 | TRBV2 | . | . | CASSSGYGYTF | TGTGCCAGCAGTTCAGGGTATGGCTACACCTTC
TRBJ2-2 | TRBV4-2 | . | . | CASSQDVLASGELFF | TGTGCCAGCAGCCAAGACGTCCTAGCTAGCGGGGAGCTGTTTTTT
TRBJ1-4 | TRBV30 | TRBD1 | . | CAWSVQGAGEKLFF | TGTGCCTGGAGTGTACAGGGGGCGGGTGAAAAACTGTTTTTT
TRBJ1-1 | TRBV18 | TRBD1 | . | CASSPQTGEVNTEAFF | TGTGCCAGCTCACCCCAGACAGGGGAGGTGAACACTGAAGCTTTCTTT
TRBJ2-7 | TRBV28 | . | . | CASSPAGIIDEQYF | TGTGCCAGCAGCCCGGCGGGGATTATTGACGAGCAGTACTTC
TRBJ2-7 | TRBV6-1 | . | . | CASSGRGLEQYF | TGTGCCAGCAGCGGCAGGGGCCTCGAGCAGTACTTC
TRBJ2-7 | TRBV28 | TRBD1 | . | CASTETGQSYEQYF | TGTGCCAGCACCGAGACAGGGCAATCCTACGAGCAGTACTTC
TRBJ2-3 | TRBV7-2 | . | . | CASSLAGQWTDTQYF | TGTGCCAGCAGCTTGGCGGGACAGTGGACAGATACGCAGTATTTT
TRBJ1-1 | TRBV7-2 | TRBD1 | . | CASSADREREAFF | TGTGCCAGCAGCGCTGACAGGGAGCGTGAAGCTTTCTTT
TRBJ2-5 | TRBV30 | TRBD2 | few | CAWSVSGSRPQETQYF | TGTGCCTGGAGTGTTAGCGGGAGTCGGCCCCAAGAGACCCAGTACTTC
TRBJ1-4 | TRBV4-1 | TRBD1 | . | CASSQGGRTGRLGEKLFF | TGCGCCAGCAGCCAAGGGGGGAGGACAGGGAGGCTCGGGGAAAAACTGTTTTTT
TRBJ2-5 | TRBV7-7 | TRBD2 | . | CASSLGTSGLETQYF | TGTGCCAGCAGCTTAGGGACTAGCGGGTTAGAGACCCAGTACTTC
TRBJ1-2 | TRBV30 | . | . | CAWSDGYGYTF | TGTGCCTGGAGTGACGGCTATGGCTACACCTTC
TRBJ2-7 | TRBV2 | TRBD2 | . | CASIGTSGSPEQYF | TGTGCCAGCATTGGGACTAGCGGGAGTCCCGAGCAGTACTTC
TRBJ2-3 | TRBV30 | TRBD2 | . | CAWTAGGTDTQYF | TGTGCCTGGACAGCGGGAGGGACAGATACGCAGTATTTT
TRBJ2-5 | TRBV4-2 | . | many | CASSQGRVGETQYF | TGTGCCAGCAGCCAAGGCAGGGTAGGGGAGACCCAGTACTTC
TRBJ2-5 | TRBV5-4 | . | few | CASSLDRGETQYF | TGTGCCAGCAGCCTCGACAGAGGAGAGACCCAGTACTTC
TRBJ1-1 | TRBV2 | TRBD1 | many | CASSVDRGLPEAFF | TGTGCCAGCAGTGTAGACAGGGGGCTCCCTGAAGCTTTCTTT
TRBJ2-1 | TRBV5-1 | TRBD2 | . | CASSLEQAGAYNEQFF | TGCGCCAGCAGCTTGGAGCAAGCGGGGGCATACAATGAGCAGTTCTTC
TRBJ2-7 | TRBV14 | . | once | CASSQVNEQYF | TGTGCCAGCAGCCAAGTTAACGAGCAGTACTTC
TRBJ2-5 | TRBV29-1 | . | . | CSGLQQETQYF | TGCAGCGGACTTCAACAAGAGACCCAGTACTTC
TRBJ2-1 | TRBV9 | TRBD2 | . | CASSVAPTSGISNEQFF | TGTGCCAGCAGCGTTGCCCCCACTAGCGGGATAAGTAATGAGCAGTTCTTC
TRBJ2-1 | TRBV7-2 | TRBD2 | . | CASRRPGLAGEQFF | TGTGCCAGCAGGCGTCCGGGACTAGCAGGTGAGCAGTTCTTC
TRBJ1-1 | TRBV6-5 | . | . | CASSPMNTEAFF | TGTGCCAGCAGCCCCATGAACACTGAAGCTTTCTTT
TRBJ2-7 | TRBV5-1 | TRBD1 | . | CASSYDRGMQYF | TGCGCCAGCAGCTACGACAGGGGAATGCAGTACTTC
TRBJ1-6 | TRBV30 | . | . | CAWTSMISSYNSPLHF | TGTGCCTGGACCTCTATGATAAGCTCCTATAATTCACCCCTCCACTTT
TRBJ1-2 | TRBV27 | TRBD1 | few | CASSPTPTGPGYTF | TGTGCCAGCAGCCCTACGCCGACAGGGCCTGGCTACACCTTC
TRBJ2-5 | TRBV19 | TRBD2 | . | CASSSLGTSGRGTQYF | TGTGCCAGTAGTTCCCTCGGGACTAGCGGGAGAGGGACCCAGTACTTC
TRBJ1-1 | TRBV6-5 | . | . | CASSRGNTEAFF | TGTGCCAGCAGCCGGGGGAACACTGAAGCTTTCTTT
TRBJ2-1 | TRBV7-3 | TRBD2 | few | CASSLRVTSGGNNEQFF | TGTGCCAGCAGCTTAAGGGTGACTAGCGGGGGGAACAATGAGCAGTTCTTC
TRBJ2-7 | TRBV19 | . | . | CASSMFPPRHPNYEQYF | TGTGCCAGTAGTATGTTTCCCCCGAGGCACCCGAACTACGAGCAGTACTTC
TRBJ2-3 | TRBV5-6 | . | once | CASSSGHGQSTDTQYF | TGTGCCAGCAGCTCCGGGCACGGACAGAGCACAGATACGCAGTATTTT
TRBJ2-7 | TRBV7-6 | . | . | CASSSTGLSSYEQYF | TGTGCCAGCAGCTCTACAGGATTGAGCTCCTACGAGCAGTACTTC
TRBJ1-1 | TRBV2 | TRBD1 | . | CASSGQDRGTTEAFF | TGTGCCAGCAGTGGGCAGGACAGGGGGACCACTGAAGCTTTCTTT
TRBJ1-5 | TRBV7-9 | TRBD1 | . | CASRHWTGTQPQHF | TGTGCCAGCAGGCACTGGACAGGAACTCAGCCCCAGCATTTT
TRBJ2-7 | TRBV7-6 | TRBD1 | . | CASSLEVTGGYEQYF | TGTGCCAGCAGCTTAGAGGTGACAGGGGGGTACGAGCAGTACTTC
TRBJ1-2 | TRBV2 | . | once | CASSEVGRGAYTF | TGTGCCAGCAGTGAAGTTGGCAGGGGCGCATACACCTTC
TRBJ2-6 | TRBV4-3 | . | few | CASSQAPGSTGANVLTF | TGCGCCAGCAGCCAAGCGCCAGGGTCCACTGGGGCCAACGTCCTGACTTTC
TRBJ1-2 | TRBV18 | . | . | CASSSTGDYGYTF | TGTGCCAGCTCATCTACGGGGGACTATGGCTACACCTTC
TRBJ1-2 | TRBV5-5 | . | . | CASSFDGRNGYTF | TGTGCCAGCAGCTTCGACGGGAGGAATGGCTACACCTTC
TRBJ2-3 | TRBV7-6 | . | . | CASSPHGVGPGAQYF | TGTGCCAGCAGCCCACATGGGGTAGGGCCGGGGGCGCAGTATTTT
TRBJ2-7 | TRBV14 | . | . | CASSQVYGVSEQYF | TGTGCCAGCAGCCAAGTTTACGGGGTATCCGAGCAGTACTTC
TRBJ2-6 | TRBV4-1 | . | . | CASSPLGGVANVLTF | TGCGCCAGCAGCCCCCTTGGAGGGGTGGCCAACGTCCTGACTTTC
TRBJ2-7 | TRBV28 | TRBD2 | . | CASSLGAGGYFRYEQYF | TGTGCCAGCAGTTTGGGAGCGGGAGGATACTTCAGGTACGAGCAGTACTTC
TRBJ1-1 | TRBV18 | . | . | CASSPPAGRTEAFF | TGTGCCAGCTCACCACCCGCGGGGCGGACTGAAGCTTTCTTT
TRBJ1-2 | TRBV7-8 | TRBD1 | . | CASSHLGTDYGYTF | TGTGCCAGCAGCCATTTAGGGACAGACTATGGCTACACCTTC
TRBJ2-5 | TRBV28 | TRBD2 | . | CASSTWGGIGETQYF | TGTGCCAGCAGTACCTGGGGGGGTATAGGCGAGACCCAGTACTTC
TRBJ2-3 | TRBV7-9 | . | . | CASSSRPGADTQYF | TGTGCCAGCAGCTCCCGGCCAGGGGCCGATACGCAGTATTTT
TRBJ2-1 | TRBV30 | TRBD2 | . | CAWSVGGTSDYNEQFF | TGTGCCTGGAGTGTAGGAGGGACTAGCGACTACAATGAGCAGTTCTTC